This T cell receptor beta chain was documented in a study of long-term antiretroviral therapy in people with HIV. In the study overall: It was about a decade after the earliest samples that the 2015 immediate-ART recommendation appeared. Study conclusions and caveats: The ART regimens used between 2004 and 2017 may be less effective than current ones.

The CDR3 is made up of 13 amino acids. V lost 3 bases and J 1 base, leaving 6 bases between the germline ends. Germline lookup yields CDR1 MDHEN and CDR2 SYDVKM. In regard to this clone: Antigen unknown.

HIV-positive participants all received treatment in the United States. The cryopreserved samples used held about 0.85-11 million PBMC prior to extraction of DNA. This was the immunoSEQ v3.0 assay at survey level. The assay was immunoSEQ multiplex PCR, and TCRdb's table has in-frame clones only and misses some. In the table there are some 40,000 clones, approximately 94% of which are singletons. This material consisted of unsorted PBMCs, taken roughly 9.5 years after starting antiretroviral therapy. This receptor was identified in a young man with HIV. The chain carries TRBV28 and TRBJ1-2, with no clear D. The CDR3 DNA reads as TGTGCCAGCAGTTTGGGTCATAACTATGGCTACACCTTC. Translated, it gives CASSLGHNYGYTF.